This T cell receptor beta chain was recorded in a study of patients and donors after allogeneic stem cell transplantation. This CDR3 contains 14 residues. Germline V lookup: CDR1 SQVTM, CDR2 ANQGSEA. Trimming removed 7 bases from V and 2 bases from J; junction bases left unmatched: 7. TCRdb ran MiXCR on the RT-PCR reads and lists one entry per CDR3 protein. This table holds hundreds of thousands of distinct CDR3 sequences, roughly 17% found once. The chain employs TRBV29-1 and TRBJ2-2; TRBD1 matches 7 bases. Input material: blood, either unsorted or a sorted T cell fraction (not recorded which). The sequence was collected from a human donor who was either an allogeneic HSCT recipient or a stem cell or donor lymphocyte infusion donor (not recorded which). It is not recorded whose cells these are; they may come from a transplant donor. The DNA for the CDR3 is TGCAGCGCACTGACAGGGCTTAACACCGGGGAGCTGTTTTTT. It specifies CSALTGLNTGELFF.